The rows below give T cell receptor beta chains drawn from one sample of a study of CD8 T cells in ankylosing spondylitis. MiXCR, run by TCRdb on the 5' RACE reads, gives a single entry per CDR3 protein. The sample comprises around 300,000 distinct CDR3 sequences, around 21% of which are singletons, and 3.5% rests with the top ten. Sequencing was done on a sample of blood, either unsorted or a sorted T cell fraction (not recorded which). These receptors came from a female donor with ankylosing spondylitis or in good health (not recorded which). Each CDR3 is given with its conserved first and last residue. Each record gives: D gene, V gene, clone size, J gene, CDR3 DNA, CDR3 protein. D genes are given only for firm matches. Clone sizes are given selectively: once, few, many, or a class where the clone is expanded.

TRBD2,TRBV7-2,few,TRBJ2-1,TGTGCCAGCAGCGGCGGGAGGCCCCCACACAATGAGCAGTTCTTC,CASSGGRPPHNEQFF
-,TRBV6-1,few,TRBJ2-3,TGTGCCAGCCATGGGGGGGCACACACAGATACGCAGTATTTT,CASHGGAHTDTQYF
-,TRBV6-1,-,TRBJ2-7,TGTGCCAGCAGCAGAATCGCAGGGAGTCGTTCGGGAGAGCAGTACTTC,CASSRIAGSRSGEQYF
-,TRBV6-1,-,TRBJ1-2,TGTGCCAGCCTAAAGGAGGGGGACACAGCTAACTATGGCTACACCTTC,CASLKEGDTANYGYTF
-,TRBV27,many,TRBJ2-1,TGTGCCAGCAGTTTATGGCCTTACAATGAGCAGTTCTTC,CASSLWPYNEQFF
-,TRBV7-2,few,TRBJ1-2,TGTGCCAGCAGCCTGGGGGTACAGGGTAACGGCTACACCTTC,CASSLGVQGNGYTF
TRBD1,TRBV6-5,few,TRBJ2-7,TGTGCCAGCAGTTACGCTCACGGGACAGTCGAGCAGTACTTC,CASSYAHGTVEQYF
TRBD1,TRBV4-2,many,TRBJ1-1,TGTGCCAGCAGCCAAGGTTTGGCGACAGGGTTCACTGAAGCTTTCTTT,CASSQGLATGFTEAFF
TRBD2,TRBV12-3/TRBV12-4,-,TRBJ2-2,TGTGCCAGCACCTGGGGAGGGAGTAGGGCCGGGGAGCTGTTTTTT,CASTWGGSRAGELFF
TRBD1,TRBV27,many,TRBJ1-1,TGTGCCAGCAGTCAAGGGGGCGAAGCTTTCTTT,CASSQGGEAFF
-,TRBV12-3/TRBV12-4,many,TRBJ2-5,TGTGCCAGCAGTTTCGGGGACTACCAAGAGACCCAGTACTTC,CASSFGDYQETQYF
-,TRBV27,many,TRBJ2-7,TGTGCCAGCAGTCGTGACATAGCCTACGAGCAGTACTTC,CASSRDIAYEQYF
-,TRBV7-9,many,TRBJ1-1,TGTGCCAGCGATCGAACGGGAAACACTGAAGCTTTCTTT,CASDRTGNTEAFF
-,TRBV5-1,many,TRBJ1-6,TGCGCCAGCAGCTTGGATGATAATTCACCCCTCCACTTT,CASSLDDNSPLHF
-,TRBV5-4,-,TRBJ2-7,TGTGCCAGCAGCCCGGACCCGGCCTACGAGCAGTACTTC,CASSPDPAYEQYF
-,TRBV30,few,TRBJ1-1,TGTGCCTGGGGAGTTTTGAACACTGAAGCTTTCTTT,CAWGVLNTEAFF
-,TRBV20-1,few,TRBJ2-7,TGCAGTGCTAGTTTGCCCCTTAGCGGACAAACCTACGAGCAGTACTTC,CSASLPLSGQTYEQYF
-,TRBV6-5,-,TRBJ1-1,TGTGCCAGCAGTTACGGTGGAGGGTTTGCAACTGAAGCTTTCTTT,CASSYGGGFATEAFF
TRBD2,TRBV12-3/TRBV12-4,-,TRBJ2-3,TGTGCCAGCAACCCGGGAGGGCCTAGCACAGATACGCAGTATTTT,CASNPGGPSTDTQYF
TRBD1,TRBV20-1,many,TRBJ1-5,TGCAGTGCTGTCCGAGGACAGGGCCCCAATCAGCCCCAGCATTTT,CSAVRGQGPNQPQHF
-,TRBV20-1,-,TRBJ2-3,TGCAGTGCTAGAGGACAGCAAACTAGCACAGATACGCAGTATTTT,CSARGQQTSTDTQYF
TRBD2,TRBV20-1,many,TRBJ2-1,TGCAGTGCTACCAGACTAGCGGAGCAGTTCTTC,CSATRLAEQFF
-,TRBV6-5,many,TRBJ2-5,TGTGCCAGCAGTTATGGGGGGCTGGAGACCCAGTACTTC,CASSYGGLETQYF
-,TRBV6-2/TRBV6-3,-,TRBJ2-1,TGTGCCAGCAGGGCCCTAGCTTACAATGAGCAGTTCTTC,CASRALAYNEQFF
TRBD1,TRBV7-7,few,TRBJ2-2,TGTGCCAGCAGCTTAGGACAGGGGGCAACCGGGGAGCTGTTTTTT,CASSLGQGATGELFF
-,TRBV12-3/TRBV12-4,-,TRBJ1-1,TGTGCCAGCAGTTTCCGCCTAACAGGGATTGACACTGAAGCTTTCTTT,CASSFRLTGIDTEAFF
TRBD2,TRBV20-1,once,TRBJ2-3,TGCAGTGCTACAAAAGGGACTAGCGGGACCCTCCCCTCGGGAGATACGCAGTATTTT,CSATKGTSGTLPSGDTQYF
-,TRBV4-1,few,TRBJ2-3,TGCGCCAGCTCAAGGGGGGACCGAACTCCGAGCACAGATACGCAGTATTTT,CASSRGDRTPSTDTQYF
TRBD2,TRBV20-1,-,TRBJ2-1,TGCAGTGCTGTTAGCGGGACGTCCTACAATGAGCAGTTCTTC,CSAVSGTSYNEQFF
-,TRBV5-5,few,TRBJ2-7,TGTGCCAGCACCACCCAGCGGTCCTACGAGCAGTACTTC,CASTTQRSYEQYF
-,TRBV5-1,few,TRBJ2-7,TGCGCCAGCCGGTTCTACGAGCAGTACTTC,CASRFYEQYF
-,TRBV6-2/TRBV6-3,few,TRBJ2-3,TGTGCCAGCAGGACTCCAGATACGCAGTATTTT,CASRTPDTQYF
-,TRBV20-1,few,TRBJ1-1,TGCAGTGCTAGTAATAACACTGAAGCTTTCTTT,CSASNNTEAFF
TRBD2,TRBV24-1,few,TRBJ2-3,TGTGCCACCAGTGATTTGCAAGCGGGAGCGGATACGCAGTATTTT,CATSDLQAGADTQYF
-,TRBV11-2,-,TRBJ2-5,TGTGCCAGCAGCCGGACAGGAGGGTACCAAGAGACCCAGTACTTC,CASSRTGGYQETQYF
TRBD2,TRBV4-1,-,TRBJ2-5,TGCGCCAGCAGCCTCGGGACTAGCGGTGAAGAGACCCAGTACTTC,CASSLGTSGEETQYF
-,TRBV2,few,TRBJ2-1,TGTGCCAGCACTCGGGAATCCTACAATGAGCAGTTCTTC,CASTRESYNEQFF
TRBD2,TRBV5-1,many,TRBJ2-1,TGCGCCAGCAGCGGCGGGAGATCCCACAATGAGCAGTTCTTC,CASSGGRSHNEQFF
-,TRBV6-2/TRBV6-3,few,TRBJ2-1,TGTGCCAGCAGTTACCCAGGGCACAATGAGCAGTTCTTC,CASSYPGHNEQFF
TRBD2,TRBV24-1,many,TRBJ2-1,TGTGCCACCAGTGCCAAACTAGCGGGAGGGCCCGATGAGCAGTTCTTC,CATSAKLAGGPDEQFF
-,TRBV25-1,-,TRBJ2-2,TGTGCCAGCAGTCCCCATAGTGGGACATTAAACACCGGGGAGCTGTTTTTT,CASSPHSGTLNTGELFF
-,TRBV5-1,many,TRBJ1-3,TGCGCCAGCAGCGGATCGGAGGGAAACACCATATATTTT,CASSGSEGNTIYF
-,TRBV6-5,-,TRBJ2-7,TGTGCCAGCAGTTACACCGTAGCGCTGACCTACGAGCAGTACTTC,CASSYTVALTYEQYF
-,TRBV6-2/TRBV6-3,few,TRBJ2-2,TGTGCCAGCCGCAGGGAATGGGACACCGGGGAGCTGTTTTTT,CASRREWDTGELFF
TRBD1,TRBV20-1,few,TRBJ2-7,TGCAGTGCTAGAGACCCGGGACAGGGGTTAGGGGAGCAGTACTTC,CSARDPGQGLGEQYF
-,TRBV30,-,TRBJ2-1,TGTGCCTGGAGCCGAGGAGCGTATGAACAGTTCTTC,CAWSRGAYEQFF
TRBD1,TRBV9,few,TRBJ2-1,TGTGCCAGCAGCGGCAAAGGGACAGGCCAATCCAATGAGCAGTTCTTC,CASSGKGTGQSNEQFF
TRBD2,TRBV27,-,TRBJ2-1,TGTGCCAGCAGTTGGACTAGCGGGTCGGTTGAGCAGTTCTTC,CASSWTSGSVEQFF
-,TRBV4-2,few,TRBJ1-4,TGTGCCAGCAGCCAAGAGGGCGGAACTAATGAAAAACTGTTTTTT,CASSQEGGTNEKLFF
-,TRBV3-1,-,TRBJ2-7,TGTGCCAGCAGCCATCGGGGTGAGCAGTACTTC,CASSHRGEQYF
TRBD1,TRBV6-1,-,TRBJ2-2,TGTGCCAGCAGCCGGGACAGGGCGAACACCGGGGAGCTGTTTTTT,CASSRDRANTGELFF
-,TRBV20-1,few,TRBJ2-1,TGCAGTGCTACCTCGGCCGGTAGGGCTGGGTGGGCTGAGCAGTTCTTC,CSATSAGRAGWAEQFF